These 3 T cell receptor beta chains were sequenced from one sample in a study of siplizumab effects on memory and regulatory T cells. These receptors are not linked to any known antigen. Some clones are missing from TCRdb's copy, which holds only in-frame ones; the method was immunoSEQ multiplex PCR. The table lists about 15,000 clones, approximately 45% of them singletons, with roughly 7% in the top ten. Researchers cocultured the mixed lymphocyte reaction cells at 37°C for approximately six days. The sequenced sample was CFSE-low (dividing) CD4+ T cells sorted from an allogeneic mixed lymphocyte reaction. These receptors were taken from a human donor in good health; the cells came from an allogeneic mixed lymphocyte reaction. Some clones in this sample may be carry-over from other donors' samples.

This clone was observed at least ten times. The rearrangement joins TRBV30 to TRBJ2-1; D may be TRBD1 or TRBD2 (5 bases each). The V gene lost 4 bases and the J gene lost 8 bases, with 9 bases spanning the gap. The CDR3 covers 11 residues. Germline V CDR1 and CDR2: GTSNPN, SVGIG (reference sequence). The CDR3 protein is CAWMRGDEQFF. The CDR3 nucleotides read TGTGCCTGGATGAGGGGAGATGAGCAGTTCTTC.

The rearrangement joins TRBV29-1 to TRBJ2-7; 8 bases fit TRBD1. Germline V lookup: CDR1 SQVTM, CDR2 ANQGSEA. The V gene end was trimmed by 1 base and the J gene end by 6 bases; junction bases not matched to a gene: 5. The CDR3 runs to 13 residues. CDR3 DNA: TGCAGCGTTGAAGCACAGGGGGGTCTCGAGCAGTACTTC. Translating gives CSVEAQGGLEQYF.

In its sample, this clone was seen a few times. V usage is TRBV7-9 and J usage is TRBJ2-5; D remains unclear. The CDR3 has 12 residues. The V gene lost 7 bases and the J gene lost 5 bases, with 11 bases spanning the gap. Germline V gives CDR1 SEHNR, CDR2 FQNEAQ (reference sequence). The CDR3 DNA follows: TGTGCCAGCACGCTAGGGTCGGAGACCCAGTACTTC. Protein sequence: CASTLGSETQYF.